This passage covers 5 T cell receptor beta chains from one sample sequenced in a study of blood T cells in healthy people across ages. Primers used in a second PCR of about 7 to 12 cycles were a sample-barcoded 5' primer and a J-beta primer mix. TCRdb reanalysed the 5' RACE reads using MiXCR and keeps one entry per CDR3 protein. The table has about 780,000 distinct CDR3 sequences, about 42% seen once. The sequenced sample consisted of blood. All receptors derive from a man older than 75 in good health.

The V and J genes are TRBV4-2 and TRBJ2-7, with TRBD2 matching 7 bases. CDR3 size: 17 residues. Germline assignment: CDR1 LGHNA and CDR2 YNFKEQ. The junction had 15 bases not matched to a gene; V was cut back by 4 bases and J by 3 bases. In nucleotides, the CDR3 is TGTGCCAGCAGCCCCGAAACTATAGGGACTATTATCTACGAGCAGTACTTC. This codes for CASSPETIGTIIYEQYF.

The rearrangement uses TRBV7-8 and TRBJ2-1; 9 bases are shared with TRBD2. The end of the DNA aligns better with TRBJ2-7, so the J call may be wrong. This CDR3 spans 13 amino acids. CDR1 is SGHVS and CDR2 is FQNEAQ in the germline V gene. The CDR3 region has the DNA TGTGCCAGCAGCCCCCCTAGCGGGGTTGAGCAGTACTTC. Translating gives CASSPPSGVEQYF.

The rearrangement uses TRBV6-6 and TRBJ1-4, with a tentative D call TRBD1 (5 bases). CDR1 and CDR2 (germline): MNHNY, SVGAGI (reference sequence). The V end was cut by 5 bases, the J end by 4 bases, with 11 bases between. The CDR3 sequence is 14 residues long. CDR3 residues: CASSIDRYNEKLFF. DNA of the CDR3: TGTGCCAGCAGTATTGACAGATATAATGAAAAACTGTTTTTT.

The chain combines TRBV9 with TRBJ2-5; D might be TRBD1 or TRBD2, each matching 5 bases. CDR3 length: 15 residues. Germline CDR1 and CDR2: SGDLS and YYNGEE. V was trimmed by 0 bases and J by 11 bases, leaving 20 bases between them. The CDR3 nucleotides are TGTGCCAGCAGCGTAGCTTCCGGGACCTCTGGTATTCAGTACTTC. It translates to CASSVASGTSGIQYF.

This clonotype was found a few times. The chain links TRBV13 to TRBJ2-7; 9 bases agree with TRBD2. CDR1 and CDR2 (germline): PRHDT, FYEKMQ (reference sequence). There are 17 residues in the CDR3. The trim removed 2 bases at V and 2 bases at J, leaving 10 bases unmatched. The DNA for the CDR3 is TGTGCCAGCAGCTTAAGGCCCCGGGTAGCGGGGGCCTACGAGCAGTACTTC. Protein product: CASSLRPRVAGAYEQYF. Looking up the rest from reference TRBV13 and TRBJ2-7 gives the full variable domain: AAGVIQSPRHLIKEKRETATLKCYPIPRHDTVYWYQQGPGQDPQFLISFYEKMQSDKGSIPDRFSAQQFSDYHSELNMSSLELGDSALYFCASSLRPRVAGAYEQYFGPGTRLTVT.